Listed below are T cell receptor beta chains from one sample, sequenced in a study of CD4 T cells in relation to SARS-CoV-2 and coronaviruses. The repertoire was sequenced with immunoSEQ multiplex PCR; TCRdb's copy has only in-frame clones and lacks some. The sample lists approximately 64,000 clones, about 94% seen once, with around 0.15% in the top ten. The specimen was naive CD4+ T cells from PBMCs. These receptor sequences come from a human donor in good health. The CDR3 runs from the conserved cysteine through the conserved F or W. D genes are given only for firm matches. Size is stated for part of the rows, as once, few or many counts, or as a class when the clone is expanded.

V gene	J gene	D gene	clone size	CDR3 protein	CDR3 DNA
TRBV6-1	TRBJ1-4	TRBD1	.	CASSEAFQGARTNEKLFF	TGTGCCAGCAGTGAAGCTTTCCAGGGGGCGCGAACTAATGAAAAACTGTTTTTT
TRBV28	TRBJ2-7	TRBD2	.	CASTPPGLRDEQYF	TGTGCCAGCACCCCACCGGGACTAAGGGACGAGCAGTACTTC
TRBV6-5	TRBJ1-1	.	.	CASSGRLNTEAFF	TGTGCCAGTTCTGGGAGGTTGAACACTGAAGCTTTCTTT
TRBV7-2	TRBJ2-7	.	.	CASSLGGSRYEQYF	TGTGCCAGCAGCTTAGGAGGGTCCCGCTACGAGCAGTACTTC
TRBV30	TRBJ1-4	.	.	CAWSPGRPNGGMEKLFF	TGTGCCTGGAGTCCGGGAAGGCCGAATGGGGGGATGGAAAAACTGTTTTTT
TRBV2	TRBJ2-2	TRBD2	.	CASSVVSGRNTGELFF	TGTGCCAGCAGTGTGGTCAGCGGGAGGAACACCGGGGAGCTGTTTTTT
TRBV28	TRBJ2-1	TRBD2	.	CASSGFGAGDRNEQFF	TGTGCCAGCAGTGGCTTTGGGGCGGGAGATCGGAATGAGCAGTTCTTC
TRBV12-3/TRBV12-4	TRBJ2-7	TRBD2	.	CASSRTSREQYF	TGTGCCAGCAGTAGGACTAGCCGCGAGCAGTACTTC
TRBV28	TRBJ2-7	.	once	CASSLWGYEQYF	TGTGCCAGCAGTTTATGGGGGTACGAGCAGTACTTC
TRBV5-1	TRBJ2-1	.	.	CASSPRGGGGLYNEQFF	TGCGCCAGCAGCCCCCGGGGCGGAGGGGGACTTTACAATGAGCAGTTCTTC
TRBV28	TRBJ2-2	.	.	CASMVVGGLAGELFF	TGTGCCAGCATGGTCGTGGGAGGATTGGCCGGGGAGCTGTTTTTT